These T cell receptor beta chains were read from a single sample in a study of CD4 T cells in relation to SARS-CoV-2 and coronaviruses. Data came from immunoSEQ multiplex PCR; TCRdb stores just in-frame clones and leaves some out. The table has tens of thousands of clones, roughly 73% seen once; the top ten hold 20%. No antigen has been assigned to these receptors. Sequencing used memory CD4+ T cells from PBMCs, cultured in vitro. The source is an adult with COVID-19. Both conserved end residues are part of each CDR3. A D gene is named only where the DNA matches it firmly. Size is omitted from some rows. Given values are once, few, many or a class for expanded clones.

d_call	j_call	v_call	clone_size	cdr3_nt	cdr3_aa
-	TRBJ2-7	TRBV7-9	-	TGTGCCAGCACAAGCGAGTACGCCTACGAGCAGTACTTC	CASTSEYAYEQYF
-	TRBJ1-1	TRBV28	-	TGTGCCAGCAGCCGCGGGGGGATCATGAACACTGAAGCTTTCTTT	CASSRGGIMNTEAFF
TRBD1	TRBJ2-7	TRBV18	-	TGTGCCAGCTCCCCCGGGACAGGGGGTTACGAGCAGTACTTC	CASSPGTGGYEQYF
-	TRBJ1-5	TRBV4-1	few	TGCGCCAGCAGCCAAGATGGGACTAGCAATCAGCCCCAGCATTTT	CASSQDGTSNQPQHF
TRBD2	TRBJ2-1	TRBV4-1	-	TGCGCCAGCAGCAAAACGCCGGGACTAGCGACAGCTGAGCAGTTCTTC	CASSKTPGLATAEQFF
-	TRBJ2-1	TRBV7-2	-	TGTGCCAGCAGGTTAGGGACCAACAATGAGCAGTTCTTC	CASRLGTNNEQFF
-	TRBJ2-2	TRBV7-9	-	TGTGCCAGCAGCTTAGAAGGGATGGCCGGGGAGCTGTTTTTT	CASSLEGMAGELFF
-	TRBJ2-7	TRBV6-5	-	TGTGCCAGCAGTTATAAGGCCGCAGGGATAGGCGAGCAGTACTTC	CASSYKAAGIGEQYF
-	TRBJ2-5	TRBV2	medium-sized	TGTGCCAGCAGTGAAAGCCGGAGCCAAGAGACCCAGTACTTC	CASSESRSQETQYF
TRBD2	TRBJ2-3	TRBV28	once	TGTGCCAGCAGTATAGGAGCGTCTAGCGGGAGGGCAGATACGCAGTATTTT	CASSIGASSGRADTQYF
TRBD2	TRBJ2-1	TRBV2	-	TGTGCCAGCAGTGGACTAGCGAGAGTCAATGAGCAGTTCTTC	CASSGLARVNEQFF
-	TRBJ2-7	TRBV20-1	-	TGCAGTGCTAGTGGCGGGGCCACCTACGAGCAGTACTTC	CSASGGATYEQYF
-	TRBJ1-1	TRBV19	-	TGTGCCAGTAGTATGGGGTTCGCGGCAGGAGTTTTGGATACTGAAGCTTTCTTT	CASSMGFAAGVLDTEAFF
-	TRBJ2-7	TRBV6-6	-	TGTGCCAGCAACCAAGGTGACGGGTACGAGCAGTACTTC	CASNQGDGYEQYF
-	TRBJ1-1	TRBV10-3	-	TGTGCCATCAGTGACGGGTCCTACACTGAAGCTTTCTTT	CAISDGSYTEAFF
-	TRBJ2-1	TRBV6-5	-	TGTGCCAGCTGGAGGGCCCAGCCCAATGAGCAGTTCTTC	CASWRAQPNEQFF
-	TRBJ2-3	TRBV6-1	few	TGTGCCAGCAGTGAAAGTTTCGGGGACGAGACAGATACGCAGTATTTT	CASSESFGDETDTQYF
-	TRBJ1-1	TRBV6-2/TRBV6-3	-	TGTGCCAGCAGTTACTCCACCGGGTATCCGAACACTGAAGCTTTCTTT	CASSYSTGYPNTEAFF
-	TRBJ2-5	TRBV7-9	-	TGTGCCAGCAGCTTAGGACAGTTGGGGGAGACCCAGTACTTC	CASSLGQLGETQYF
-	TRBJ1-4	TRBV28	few	TGTGCCAGCAGCCCCCGGCACGAAAAACTGTTTTTT	CASSPRHEKLFF
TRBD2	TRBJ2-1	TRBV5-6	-	TGTGCCAGCAGCCTGCCACCCGGACTAGAATCCTACAATGAGCAGTTCTTC	CASSLPPGLESYNEQFF
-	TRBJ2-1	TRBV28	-	TGTGCCAGCAGTTCGGGACGCAGGAGCTCCTACAATGAGCAGTTCTTC	CASSSGRRSSYNEQFF
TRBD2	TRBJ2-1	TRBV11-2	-	TGTGCCAGCAGCTTACTAGCGGGAGGGGGGCAGGAGCAGTTCTTC	CASSLLAGGGQEQFF
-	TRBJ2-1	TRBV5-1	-	TGCGCCAGCGGAATGGCTAGGTTCAGTGATGGCAATGAGCAGTTCTTC	CASGMARFSDGNEQFF
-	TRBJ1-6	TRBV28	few	TGTGCCAGCAGTTGGACAGACGAGGGCTATAATTCACCCCTCCACTTT	CASSWTDEGYNSPLHF
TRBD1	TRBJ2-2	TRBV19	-	TGTGCCAGTAGTGCGGCAGGGGGCACGAACACCGGGGAGCTGTTTTTT	CASSAAGGTNTGELFF
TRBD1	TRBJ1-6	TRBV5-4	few	TGTGCCAGCAGACTCACCGGGACAGATAATTCACCCCTCCACTTT	CASRLTGTDNSPLHF
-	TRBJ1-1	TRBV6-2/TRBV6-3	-	TGTGCCAGCAGCAAGAGGGAGACGAACACTGAAGCTTTCTTT	CASSKRETNTEAFF
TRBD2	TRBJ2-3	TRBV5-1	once	TGCGCCAGCAGGCTCTCACTAGCGGGGCGCACAGATACGCAGTATTTT	CASRLSLAGRTDTQYF
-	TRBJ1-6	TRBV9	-	TGTGCCAGCAGTGCAGCGATAGACTCCTATAATTCACCCCTCCACTTT	CASSAAIDSYNSPLHF
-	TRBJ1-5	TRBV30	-	TGTGCCTGGGTTCCAGGTAGCAATCAGCCCCAGCATTTT	CAWVPGSNQPQHF
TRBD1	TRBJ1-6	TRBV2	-	TGTGCCAGCAGTGAATTGGGACAGGGTTATTCACCCCTCCACTTT	CASSELGQGYSPLHF
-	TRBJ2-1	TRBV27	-	TGTGCCAGCAAAAGGGGGGTGGGAGAGCAGTTCTTC	CASKRGVGEQFF